The source of this T cell receptor beta chain is a study of T-cell reconstitution after alpha-beta-depleted transplantation in children. This sample's TCRbeta library carried unique molecular identifier barcodes. TCRdb called the PCR reads again in MiXCR, with one record for every CDR3 protein. The sample lists almost 500,000 distinct CDR3 sequences, around an eighth occurring once. The starting material was PBMCs from the stem cell graft donor, obtained from the stem cell graft. The source of this sequence is a human donor who donated a stem cell graft to a child with combined immunodeficiency.

CDR3 nucleotides: TGTGCCAGCAGGTCGGGGGCCAACGTCCTGACTTTC. Protein product: CASRSGANVLTF. This chain links TRBV9 with TRBJ2-6, with unresolved D. Germline-derived CDR1 and CDR2 are SGDLS and YYNGEE. The CDR3 consists of 12 residues. The V end lost 5 bases, the J end lost 4 bases, and 4 bases lay between the germline ends.